This T cell receptor (beta chain) was recorded in a study of cytomegalovirus exposure and HLA in healthy donors. Remarks on this clone: Its antigen is not known.

The CDR3 is made up of 17 amino acids. The germline gives CDR1 SEHNR, CDR2 FQNEAQ (reference sequence). Trimming at V came to 1 base and at J to 0 bases, leaving 7 bases not matched to a gene. General observations from the study: Several of the most significant clusters appeared, in a later analysis, to be linked to common viral pathogens. For TCR beta chains, V- and J-gene trimming was later linked to a missense DCLRE1C variant.

Primers: 60 Vbeta forward and 13 Jbeta reverse. The assay was immunoSEQ multiplex PCR, and TCRdb's table has in-frame clones only and misses some. The table records under 200,000 clones, approximately 70% of them present only once. The clonotype originates from a young woman in good health and CMV-seronegative. The sample taken for sequencing was PBMCs. The chain is built from TRBV7-9 and TRBJ1-2; TRBD1 agrees at 8 bases. The CDR3, as DNA: TGTGCCAGCAGCTTAGGGACAGGGAGAGCCGCTAACTATGGCTACACCTTC. This sequence encodes CASSLGTGRAANYGYTF.